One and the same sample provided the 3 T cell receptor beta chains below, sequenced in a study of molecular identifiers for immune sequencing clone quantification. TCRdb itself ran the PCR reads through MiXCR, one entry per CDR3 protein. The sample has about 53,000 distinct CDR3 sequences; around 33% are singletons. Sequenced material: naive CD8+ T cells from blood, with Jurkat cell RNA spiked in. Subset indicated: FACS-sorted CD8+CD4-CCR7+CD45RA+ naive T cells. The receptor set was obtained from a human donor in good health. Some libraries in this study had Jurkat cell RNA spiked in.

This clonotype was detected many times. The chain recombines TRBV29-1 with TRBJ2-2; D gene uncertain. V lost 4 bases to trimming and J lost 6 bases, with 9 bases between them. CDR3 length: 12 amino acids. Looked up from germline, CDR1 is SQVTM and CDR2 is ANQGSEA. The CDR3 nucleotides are TGCAGCGTTGTTCCTTTATCCGGGGAGCTGTTTTTT. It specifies CSVVPLSGELFF.

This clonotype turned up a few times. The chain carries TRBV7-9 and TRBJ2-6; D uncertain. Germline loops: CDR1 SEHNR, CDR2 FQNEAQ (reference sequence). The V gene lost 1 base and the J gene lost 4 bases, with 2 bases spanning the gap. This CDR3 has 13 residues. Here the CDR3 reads CASSLDGANVLTF. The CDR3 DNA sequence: TGTGCCAGCAGCTTAGACGGGGCCAACGTCCTGACTTTC.

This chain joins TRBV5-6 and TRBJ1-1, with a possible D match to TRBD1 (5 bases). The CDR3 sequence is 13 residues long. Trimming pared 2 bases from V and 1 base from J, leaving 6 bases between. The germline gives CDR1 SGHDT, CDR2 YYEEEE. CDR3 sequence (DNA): TGTGCCAGCAGCTTTCAGGGGAACACTGAAGCTTTCTTT. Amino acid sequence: CASSFQGNTEAFF.